The clone carrying this TCR beta chain has more than one count but fewer than ten. The sample comes from a study of blood T cells in healthy people across ages. CDR1 is MGHDK, CDR2 SYGVNS, per germline. The CDR3 covers 16 residues. A second 7 to 11 cycle PCR used barcoded and J-beta primers. TCRdb passed the 5' RACE reads through MiXCR, listing each CDR3 protein once. The sample holds about 400,000 distinct CDR3 sequences, roughly half seen once. The sequenced material came from blood. The source of this sequence is a man in his sixties in good health. The chain couples TRBV25-1 to TRBJ2-4; TRBD2 matches at 14 bases. The J call may be wrong; the DNA end is better matched by TRBJ2-7. CDR3 in amino acids: CASRDPGLAGDYEQYF. In DNA, the CDR3 is TGTGCCAGCAGGGATCCGGGACTAGCGGGGGACTACGAGCAGTACTTC.